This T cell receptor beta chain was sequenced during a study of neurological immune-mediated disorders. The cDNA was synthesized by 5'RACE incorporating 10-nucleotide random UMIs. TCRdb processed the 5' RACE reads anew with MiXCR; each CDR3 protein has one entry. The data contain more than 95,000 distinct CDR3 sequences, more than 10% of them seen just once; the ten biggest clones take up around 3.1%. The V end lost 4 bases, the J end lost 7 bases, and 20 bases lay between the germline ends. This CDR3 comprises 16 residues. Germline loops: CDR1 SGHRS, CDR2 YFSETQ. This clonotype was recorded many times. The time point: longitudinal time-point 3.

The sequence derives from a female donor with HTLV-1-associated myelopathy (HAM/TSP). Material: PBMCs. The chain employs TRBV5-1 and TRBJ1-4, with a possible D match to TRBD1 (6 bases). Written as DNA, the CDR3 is TGCGCCAGCAGCCTTGGGAGTACAGGGTTGAGTGAAAAACTGTTTTTT. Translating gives CASSLGSTGLSEKLFF. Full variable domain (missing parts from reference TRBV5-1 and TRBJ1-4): KAGVTQTPRYLIKTRGQQVTLSCSPISGHRSVSWYQQTPGQGLQFLFEYFSETQRNKGNFPGRFSGRQFSNSRSEMNVSTLELGDSALYLCASSLGSTGLSEKLFFGSGTQLSVL.